This T cell receptor (beta chain) was identified during a study of blood T cell repertoires in COVID-19. Study-level information: Researchers got acute and convalescent COVID-19 samples from the United States, Italy and Spain.

V was shortened by 3 bases and J by 0 bases, with 10 bases between the two germline ends. Germline V gene sequence: CDR1 SGHRS, CDR2 YFSETQ. This CDR3 spans 14 amino acids. Profiled with immunoSEQ multiplex PCR; TCRdb holds only in-frame clones, not every one. The sample has about 250,000 clones; 85% to 90% are singletons. The study recruited people aged 18 to 89 years across approximately 24 US areas. The study assigned cohorts using participant-reported clinical history. Symptom resolution, clearance, or two negative PCRs marked the recovered donors of Cohort 3. The chain is built from TRBV5-1 and TRBJ2-7; a weak D match, TRBD1 (6 bases). Sample: PBMCs or T cells enriched from blood (not recorded which). The TCR originated in a woman aged 18-30 years who had recovered from COVID-19. CDR3 sequence reads: CASSWDIYSYEQYF. In DNA, the CDR3 is TGCGCCAGCAGCTGGGACATCTACTCCTACGAGCAGTACTTC.